This TCR beta chain originates from a study of T cells in Graves' hyperthyroidism and ophthalmopathy. The CDR3 contains 11 residues. The V and J ends lost 1 base and 8 bases respectively, with 2 bases between them. The source material, RNA transcripts, was used to amplify TCR beta CDR3 regions. HTBI primers drove first-round RT-PCR of the TCR CDR3. TCRdb reanalysed the multiplex PCR reads using MiXCR and keeps one entry per CDR3 protein. This table has a few hundred thousand distinct CDR3 sequences, 15% appearing once. This clonotype was seen ten or more times. These patients, aged 18 to 65, had recently diagnosed hyperthyroidism lasting under 2 months. The diagnoses drew upon clinical symptoms, serum thyroxine and TRAb, thyroid ultrasound and orbital computed tomography.

The chain has TRBV12-3 or TRBV12-4 and TRBJ1-4; unclear D gene. The specimen was blood. The TCR originated in a woman aged 25 to 39 with Graves' hyperthyroidism. The CDR3 protein is CASSLGEKLFF. In DNA form, the CDR3 reads TGTGCCAGCAGTTTAGGGGAAAAACTGTTTTTT.